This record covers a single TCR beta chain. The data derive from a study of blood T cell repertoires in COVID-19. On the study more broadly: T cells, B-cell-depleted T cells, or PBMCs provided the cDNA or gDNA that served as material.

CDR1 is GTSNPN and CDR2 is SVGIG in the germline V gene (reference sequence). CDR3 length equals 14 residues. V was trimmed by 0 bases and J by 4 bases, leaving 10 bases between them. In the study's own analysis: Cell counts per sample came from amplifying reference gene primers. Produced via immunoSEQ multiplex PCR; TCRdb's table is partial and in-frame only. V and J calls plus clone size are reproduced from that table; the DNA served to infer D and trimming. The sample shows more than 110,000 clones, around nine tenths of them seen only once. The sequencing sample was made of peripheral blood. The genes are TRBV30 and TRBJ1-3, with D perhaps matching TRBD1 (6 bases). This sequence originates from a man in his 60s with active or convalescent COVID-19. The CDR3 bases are TGTGCCTGGAGTGTATGGGGGCTCGGAAACACCATATATTTT. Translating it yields CAWSVWGLGNTIYF.